A selection of T cell receptor beta chains follows, all from one sample in a study of identical twins. TCRdb reprocessed the 5' RACE reads with MiXCR, giving one entry per CDR3 protein. The profile shows around 480,000 distinct CDR3 sequences, about 14% of them singletons. This same sample was also part of a study on yellow fever vaccine responses in identical twins.

Sequencing used CD4+ T cells sorted from blood. The receptors were gathered from a woman aged 18-29 years in good health. Each CDR3 is given with its conserved first and last residue. A D gene is named only where the DNA matches it firmly. Clone size, where shown, is once, few, many, or a class for clones that have expanded.

V	size	J	D	CDR3	DNA
TRBV7-2	.	TRBJ2-2	TRBD2	CASSLDGLAGGRRLFF	TGTGCCAGCAGCTTGGACGGACTAGCGGGTGGAAGGCGGCTGTTTTTT
TRBV9	.	TRBJ2-5	TRBD1	CASSVARDSQETQYF	TGTGCCAGCAGCGTAGCCCGGGACAGCCAAGAGACCCAGTACTTC
TRBV30	few	TRBJ2-2	.	CARRRRATGELFF	TGTGCCCGGAGACGCAGGGCGACCGGGGAGCTGTTTTTT
TRBV6-5	many	TRBJ1-1	.	CASSYYGVPNTEAFF	TGTGCCAGCAGTTACTACGGAGTTCCGAACACTGAAGCTTTCTTT
TRBV7-6	few	TRBJ2-3	.	CASSSVRLGDTDTQYF	TGTGCCAGCAGCTCCGTCCGACTAGGGGACACAGATACGCAGTATTTT
TRBV5-1	few	TRBJ2-1	TRBD1	CASSSYRGWEQFF	TGCGCCAGCAGCTCCTACAGGGGGTGGGAGCAGTTCTTC
TRBV6-1	few	TRBJ1-1	.	CASIPSGGWATEAFF	TGTGCCAGCATCCCGTCCGGTGGATGGGCCACTGAAGCTTTCTTT
TRBV7-9	few	TRBJ1-2	TRBD1	CASSKPGQGRLNGYTF	TGTGCCAGCAGCAAGCCGGGACAGGGAAGGCTGAATGGCTACACCTTC
TRBV5-1	few	TRBJ2-7	.	CASSLGLSDNYYEQYF	TGCGCCAGCAGCCTTGGCCTGTCGGACAACTACTACGAGCAGTACTTC
TRBV5-6	.	TRBJ2-2	TRBD1	CASSPGQELSGELFF	TGTGCCAGCAGTCCGGGACAGGAGCTGTCCGGGGAGCTGTTTTTT
TRBV20-1	few	TRBJ2-1	.	CSARGHTGLSSYNEQFF	TGCAGTGCTAGAGGCCATACAGGCCTAAGCTCCTACAATGAGCAGTTCTTC
TRBV7-8	.	TRBJ1-5	.	CASSLDGGGYQPQHF	TGTGCCAGCAGCTTAGACGGCGGTGGATATCAGCCCCAGCATTTT
TRBV3-1	few	TRBJ2-7	.	CASSQDRAPTGRQSYEQYF	TGTGCCAGCAGCCAAGATCGGGCCCCGACAGGAAGGCAATCCTACGAGCAGTACTTC
TRBV6-6	.	TRBJ2-7	TRBD1	CASSRQGRDEQYF	TGTGCCAGCAGTAGACAGGGTCGTGACGAGCAGTACTTC
TRBV28	few	TRBJ2-7	.	CASSFSGFSEQYF	TGTGCCAGCAGTTTCTCCGGTTTCAGCGAGCAGTACTTC
TRBV6-2/TRBV6-3	.	TRBJ2-1	TRBD2	CASSPSGIGYNEQFF	TGTGCCAGCAGCCCAAGCGGGATAGGGTACAATGAGCAGTTCTTC
TRBV20-1	.	TRBJ2-7	TRBD2	CSAPRRLADYEQYF	TGCAGTGCCCCGCGGAGACTAGCGGACTACGAGCAGTACTTC
TRBV5-1	few	TRBJ2-7	.	CASSLEGSGYEQYF	TGCGCCAGCAGCTTGGAAGGGTCAGGGTACGAGCAGTACTTC
TRBV6-5	.	TRBJ2-7	TRBD1	CASSYSAGTGRDEQYF	TGTGCCAGCAGTTACTCGGCCGGGACAGGCAGGGACGAGCAGTACTTC
TRBV7-2	many	TRBJ2-7	TRBD2	CASSLVRGAYEQYF	TGTGCCAGCAGCTTAGTGCGGGGGGCATACGAGCAGTACTTC
TRBV12-3/TRBV12-4	many	TRBJ1-5	TRBD1	CASSSRQGINQPQHF	TGTGCCAGCAGTTCCCGACAGGGGATCAATCAGCCCCAGCATTTT
TRBV20-1	.	TRBJ1-1	.	CSARVGGTEAFF	TGCAGTGCTAGAGTAGGGGGCACTGAAGCTTTCTTT
TRBV12-3/TRBV12-4	few	TRBJ2-1	TRBD2	CASSLASGLAGDEQFF	TGTGCCAGCAGTTTAGCCTCCGGACTAGCGGGAGATGAGCAGTTCTTC
TRBV5-1	few	TRBJ2-3	TRBD1	CASSRGQTDWSTDTQYF	TGCGCCAGCAGCAGGGGACAGACTGATTGGAGCACAGATACGCAGTATTTT
TRBV6-2/TRBV6-3	few	TRBJ2-1	.	CASRLGRYNEQFF	TGTGCCAGCAGGCTGGGGAGGTACAATGAGCAGTTCTTC
TRBV29-1	many	TRBJ2-3	TRBD1	CSATRQGGTDTQYF	TGCAGCGCAACTCGACAGGGGGGCACAGATACGCAGTATTTT
TRBV20-1	few	TRBJ2-7	.	CSAINQGVEQYF	TGCAGTGCTATTAACCAAGGGGTCGAGCAGTACTTC
TRBV7-8	once	TRBJ2-7	.	CASSLPLQDRISSYEQYF	TGTGCCAGCAGCTTACCTTTACAGGATAGAATAAGCTCCTACGAGCAGTACTTC
TRBV5-1	.	TRBJ2-2	TRBD2	CASSLLSGGRSGELFF	TGCGCCAGCAGCTTGCTCAGCGGGGGAAGATCCGGGGAGCTGTTTTTT
TRBV19	few	TRBJ2-7	.	CASSIWGDRGSYEQYF	TGTGCCAGTAGTATTTGGGGGGACAGAGGTTCCTACGAGCAGTACTTC
TRBV7-8	.	TRBJ2-3	.	CASSLSLALMSSDTQYF	TGTGCCAGCAGCTTATCACTAGCCCTCATGTCATCAGATACGCAGTATTTT
TRBV9	.	TRBJ2-3	.	CASSVWAGGTDTQYF	TGTGCCAGCAGCGTATGGGCTGGCGGCACAGATACGCAGTATTTT
TRBV12-3/TRBV12-4	few	TRBJ2-3	TRBD1	CASSFGTGNLQRDTQYF	TGTGCCAGCAGTTTTGGGACAGGAAATTTACAGAGAGATACGCAGTATTTT
TRBV27	few	TRBJ2-5	TRBD2	CASSDTMGLGYKTQYF	TGTGCCAGCAGTGATACGATGGGACTAGGTTATAAGACCCAGTACTTC
TRBV5-5	few	TRBJ2-5	.	CASSPSGTLETQYF	TGTGCCAGCAGCCCCTCCGGGACACTAGAGACCCAGTACTTC
TRBV12-3/TRBV12-4	.	TRBJ2-7	TRBD1	CASSLGQGAFEQNF	TGTGCTAGCAGTTTAGGGCAGGGGGCCTTCGAGCAGAACTTC
TRBV6-1	.	TRBJ2-7	TRBD2	CASGEIRGLAVHEQYF	TGTGCCAGCGGCGAGATTCGGGGACTAGCGGTCCACGAGCAGTACTTC
TRBV9	few	TRBJ1-6	.	CASSPRHSVNSPLHF	TGTGCCAGCAGCCCCCGGCACAGCGTCAATTCACCCCTCCACTTT
TRBV2	.	TRBJ1-5	.	CASSPRQGLRQPQHF	TGTGCCAGCAGTCCCCGGCAGGGCCTTCGCCAGCCCCAGCATTTT
TRBV30	few	TRBJ2-2	TRBD1	CAHEYRGDTGELFF	TGTGCCCACGAGTACAGGGGGGACACCGGGGAGCTGTTTTTT
TRBV29-1	many	TRBJ2-5	TRBD1	CSVGGTGDETQYF	TGCAGCGTTGGGGGGACAGGGGACGAGACCCAGTACTTC
TRBV29-1	few	TRBJ2-1	.	CSVAVGEQFF	TGCAGCGTTGCAGTGGGAGAGCAGTTCTTC